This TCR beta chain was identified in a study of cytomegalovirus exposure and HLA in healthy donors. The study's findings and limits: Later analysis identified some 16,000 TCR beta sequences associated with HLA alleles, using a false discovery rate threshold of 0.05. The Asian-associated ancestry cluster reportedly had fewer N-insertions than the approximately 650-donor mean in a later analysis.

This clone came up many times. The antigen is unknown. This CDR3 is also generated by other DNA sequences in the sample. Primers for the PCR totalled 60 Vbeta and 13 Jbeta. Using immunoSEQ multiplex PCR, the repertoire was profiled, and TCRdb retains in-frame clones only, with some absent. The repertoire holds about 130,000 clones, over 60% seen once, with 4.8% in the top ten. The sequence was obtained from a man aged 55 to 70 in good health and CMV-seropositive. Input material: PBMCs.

Here the CDR3 DNA reads TGTGCCAGCAGCTTAACTAGTGCAGAGACCCAGTACTTC. It specifies CASSLTSAETQYF. The rearrangement joins TRBV7-2 to TRBJ2-5, with a weak D call TRBD2 (5 bases). CDR3 length: 13 amino acids. The V end lost 2 bases, the J end lost 4 bases, and 8 bases lay between the germline ends. The germline gives CDR1 SGHTA, CDR2 FQGNSA.